What follows are 23 T cell receptor beta chains derived from one specimen sequenced in a study of cytomegalovirus exposure and HLA in healthy donors. Use of 60 Vbeta and 13 Jbeta primers characterized the PCR. Profiled with immunoSEQ multiplex PCR; TCRdb holds only in-frame clones, not every one. This sample contains approximately 79,000 clones. The sequenced sample consisted of PBMCs. These receptors were taken from a man aged 40-55 years in good health and CMV-seronegative.

The chain joins TRBV7-2 to TRBJ2-7; TRBD2 matches at 12 bases. With 6 bases clipped from V and 0 bases from J, the junction kept 15 bases outside the gene matches. The CDR3 contains 19 residues. In germline, CDR1 is SGHTA, CDR2 FQGNSA. CDR3 bases: TGTGCCAGCAGGCCTAGCGTCTCTAGCGGGGGGGTTTTCTCCTACGAGCAGTACTTC. The encoded protein is CASRPSVSSGGVFSYEQYF.

Regarding this clone: Additional DNA sequences in this sample encode the identical CDR3. The V and J genes are TRBV7-2 and TRBJ2-7; perhaps TRBD2 as D (5 bases). Germline CDR1 SGHTA, CDR2 FQGNSA. This CDR3 contains 14 residues. Deletions cut 1 base from V and 0 bases from J, with 7 bases between. CDR3 sequence (DNA): TGTGCCAGCAGCTTAGTGGGGAGCTCCTACGAGCAGTACTTC. Translating gives CASSLVGSSYEQYF.

The J gene is TRBJ2-7, the V gene TRBV7-2; weak D call: TRBD1 (6 bases). Germline CDR1 reads SGHTA; CDR2 reads FQGNSA. The V gene lost 3 bases and the J gene lost 6 bases, with 15 bases spanning the gap. The CDR3 length is 14 residues. The CDR3 spells CASSFQGLDSEQYF. The DNA of the CDR3 is TGTGCCAGCAGCTTTCAGGGGCTAGATAGCGAGCAGTACTTC.

The gene calls are TRBV29-1 and TRBJ2-5; D might be TRBD2 (5 bases). V gave up 1 base and J gave up 4 bases, with 7 bases separating them. Per germline, CDR1 SQVTM and CDR2 ANQGSEA. This CDR3 comprises 12 residues. CDR3 nucleotides: TGCAGCGTTGAAGCCCTAGCAGAGACCCAGTACTTC. Translation gives CSVEALAETQYF.

The gene calls are TRBV5-6 and TRBJ2-3; TRBD1 is a possible D gene (6 bases). V was trimmed by 4 bases and J by 0 bases, leaving 15 bases between them. Germline V gene lookup returns CDR1 SGHDT and CDR2 YYEEEE. This CDR3 spans 16 amino acids. CDR3 sequence (DNA): TGTGCCAGCAGCCTTGAGACAGGATCGAGCACAGATACGCAGTATTTT. This gives the protein CASSLETGSSTDTQYF.

This chain uses TRBV30 with TRBJ1-5; TRBD1 agrees at 7 bases. This CDR3 spans 17 amino acids. V dropped 4 bases and J dropped 3; count of bases not matched to a gene: 15. Per the germline V gene, CDR1 is GTSNPN and CDR2 is SVGIG (reference sequence). This chain's CDR3 is CAWMPGGGDGSNQPQHF. CDR3 sequence (DNA): TGTGCCTGGATGCCGGGAGGGGGCGACGGATCCAATCAGCCCCAGCATTTT.

V and J are TRBV5-1 and TRBJ1-2; a possible D gene is TRBD1 (5 bases). This CDR3 has 16 amino acids. Trimming removed 0 bases from V and 1 base from J, with 13 bases in between. Germline V gene sequence: CDR1 SGHRS, CDR2 YFSETQ. DNA of the CDR3: TGCGCCAGCAGCTTGGGGGCGACAGCAGATAACTATGGCTACACCTTC. Its protein product is CASSLGATADNYGYTF. The variable domain in full, with the rest retrieved from reference TRBV5-1 and TRBJ1-2, is KAGVTQTPRYLIKTRGQQVTLSCSPISGHRSVSWYQQTPGQGLQFLFEYFSETQRNKGNFPGRFSGRQFSNSRSEMNVSTLELGDSALYLCASSLGATADNYGYTFGSGTRLTVV.

J is TRBJ1-2 and V is TRBV15, with 7 bases fitting TRBD1. J gave up 3 bases and V 6 bases, and 7 bases lay outside the gene matches. Germline V gene data show CDR1 as LNHNV and CDR2 as YYDKDF (reference sequence). CDR3 length equals 14 residues. The CDR3 DNA follows: TGTGCCACCAGTCAGACAGGGTCTTACTATGGCTACACCTTC. As protein: CATSQTGSYYGYTF.

The chain is built from TRBV29-1 and TRBJ1-2, with 10 bases matching TRBD1. This CDR3 contains 15 residues. The germline gives CDR1 SQVTM, CDR2 ANQGSEA. V trimming: 5 bases; J trimming: 4 bases; junction bases outside the gene matches: 10. CDR3 bases: TGCAGCGTTTTGGAATTACGACAGGGGGCCTATGGCTACACCTTC. It encodes CSVLELRQGAYGYTF.

The chain couples TRBV18 to TRBJ1-1, with D maybe TRBD1 (6 bases). The CDR3 sequence is 15 residues long. Germline CDR1 KGHSH, CDR2 LQKENI. Deletions cut 4 bases from V and 4 bases from J, with 16 bases between. The CDR3 loop is CASSLFPRGSTEAFF. Here the CDR3 DNA reads TGTGCCAGCTCACTGTTCCCCAGGGGAAGCACTGAAGCTTTCTTT.

Comments on this clone: A junction boundary mismatches the germline segment, possibly from a read error. This chain's CDR3 is CAGSPPVTGELFF. CDR3 coding DNA: TGTGCCGGCAGCCCCCCAGTCACCGGGGAGCTGTTTTTT. This rearrangement joins TRBV5-4 to TRBJ2-2; the D is unclear. Germline CDR1 and CDR2: SGHNT and YYREEE (reference sequence). The CDR3 has 13 residues.

The rearrangement joins TRBV5-1 to TRBJ2-3; 8 positions match TRBD1. CDR1 is SGHRS and CDR2 is YFSETQ in the germline V gene. The CDR3 is 15 amino acids. V lost 0 bases, J lost 6 bases, and 6 bases stayed unmatched. The CDR3 is CASSLGQGSPDTQYF. Here the CDR3 DNA reads TGCGCCAGCAGCTTGGGACAGGGGTCTCCCGATACGCAGTATTTT.

This chain uses TRBV28 with TRBJ1-2; 7 bases map to TRBD1. The CDR3 length is 13 residues. Trimming removed 8 bases from V and 6 bases from J; junction bases left unmatched: 9. The V gene's germline CDR1 is MDHEN and CDR2 SYDVKM. CDR3 residues: CASCPWDRNGYTF. The CDR3, as DNA: TGTGCCAGCTGCCCTTGGGACAGAAATGGCTACACCTTC.

About this clone itself: Its ends do not fully match the called genes, so a read error is possible. The same CDR3 is also encoded by other DNA sequences in this sample. This chain connects TRBV29-1 to TRBJ1-2, with unresolved D. The CDR3 is made up of 17 amino acids. Germline lookup yields CDR1 SQVTM and CDR2 ANQGSEA. CDR3 nucleotide sequence: TGCAGCCCCCGGACCCCCGACTACTACCCCGCTAACTATGGCTATACCTTC. Translation gives CSPRTPDYYPANYGYTF.

The chain joins TRBV19 to TRBJ1-2; TRBD1 matches 9 bases. J was trimmed by 5 bases and V by 4 bases; bases with no gene match: 8. Germline CDR1 LNHDA, CDR2 SQIVND (reference sequence). The CDR3 sequence is 15 residues long. The CDR3 sequence is CASSKSGQGGYGYTF. DNA of the CDR3: TGTGCCAGTAGTAAATCGGGACAGGGAGGGTATGGCTACACCTTC.

This rearrangement joins TRBV7-9 to TRBJ1-1; TRBD1 is a possible D gene (5 bases). This CDR3 comprises 13 residues. The germline gives CDR1 SEHNR, CDR2 FQNEAQ (reference sequence). The V and J ends lost 7 bases and 3 bases respectively, with 12 bases between them. The chain's CDR3 is CASKIGGYTEAFF. DNA for the CDR3: TGTGCCAGCAAAATCGGGGGATACACTGAAGCTTTCTTT.

The rearrangement joins TRBV4-3 to TRBJ2-3, with D unresolved. Germline lookup yields CDR1 LGHNA and CDR2 YSLEER. The CDR3 is 15 residues long. V was trimmed by 0 bases and J by 2 bases, leaving 9 bases between them. The DNA of the CDR3 is TGCGCCAGCAGCCAAGAGGGCAGCTTCACAGATACGCAGTATTTT. Translation gives CASSQEGSFTDTQYF.

A remark on this clone: Other DNA sequences from this sample encode an identical CDR3 as well. The chain combines TRBV7-2 with TRBJ1-5, with TRBD1 as a possible D gene (6 bases). Trimming cost V 3 bases and J 5 bases, with 8 bases left between them. There are 13 residues in the CDR3. Germline V gene data show CDR1 as SGHTA and CDR2 as FQGNSA. The CDR3 region has the DNA TGTGCCAGCAGCTTCAAGGGGGATCAGCCCCAGCATTTT. It translates to CASSFKGDQPQHF.

V usage is TRBV29-1 and J usage is TRBJ2-3; 15 positions match TRBD2. The CDR3 totals 15 residues. Losses at the gene ends were 6 bases for V and 4 bases for J; bases not matched to a gene: 5. The V gene's germline CDR1 is SQVTM and CDR2 ANQGSEA. The CDR3 nucleotides read TGCAGCGTGGCGGGACTAGCGGGGGGCTCAGATACGCAGTATTTT. It specifies CSVAGLAGGSDTQYF.

The chain employs TRBV6-1 and TRBJ1-4, with 9 nucleotides matching TRBD1. CDR1 is MNHNS, CDR2 SASEGT, per germline. The trim removed 6 bases at V and 7 bases at J, leaving 6 bases unmatched. CDR3 size: 14 residues. CDR3 bases: TGTGCCAGCAGAGATAACAGGGGGCTTGAAAAACTGTTTTTT. Its translation is CASRDNRGLEKLFF.

The chain is built from TRBV9 and TRBJ2-7; 8 bases agree with TRBD2. The J segment lost 6 bases and the V segment lost 0 bases, leaving 8 bases of the junction unmatched. Germline values: CDR1 SGDLS, CDR2 YYNGEE. This CDR3 has 15 residues. The CDR3 region is CASSVGVGREVEQYF. The CDR3 DNA reads TGTGCCAGCAGCGTAGGGGTCGGGAGGGAGGTCGAGCAGTACTTC. Full variable domain (rest looked up from reference TRBV9 and TRBJ2-7): DSGVTQTPKHLITATGQRVTLRCSPRSGDLSVYWYQQSLDQGLQFLIQYYNGEERAKGNILERFSAQQFPDLHSELNLSSLELGDSALYFCASSVGVGREVEQYFGPGTRLTVT.

The J gene is TRBJ2-3, the V gene TRBV19; a weak D match, TRBD2 (5 bases). Trimming removed 1 base at V and 0 bases at J, with 11 bases between. CDR3 length: 16 amino acids. The germline CDR1 and CDR2 sequences are LNHDA and SQIVND (reference sequence). Here the CDR3 DNA reads TGTGCCAGTAGTATAGGGCTAGCCCCTAGCACAGATACGCAGTATTTT. Translated: CASSIGLAPSTDTQYF.

This chain uses TRBV11-2 with TRBJ2-4, with TRBD1 matching 10 bases. The CDR3 runs to 14 residues. J was trimmed by 9 bases and V by 5 bases; bases with no gene match: 7. Germline CDR1 is SGHAT and CDR2 is FQNNGV. The CDR3 DNA is TGTGCCAGCAGCCCAGACAGGGGGCTGGCCATTCAGTACTTC. Its translation: CASSPDRGLAIQYF.